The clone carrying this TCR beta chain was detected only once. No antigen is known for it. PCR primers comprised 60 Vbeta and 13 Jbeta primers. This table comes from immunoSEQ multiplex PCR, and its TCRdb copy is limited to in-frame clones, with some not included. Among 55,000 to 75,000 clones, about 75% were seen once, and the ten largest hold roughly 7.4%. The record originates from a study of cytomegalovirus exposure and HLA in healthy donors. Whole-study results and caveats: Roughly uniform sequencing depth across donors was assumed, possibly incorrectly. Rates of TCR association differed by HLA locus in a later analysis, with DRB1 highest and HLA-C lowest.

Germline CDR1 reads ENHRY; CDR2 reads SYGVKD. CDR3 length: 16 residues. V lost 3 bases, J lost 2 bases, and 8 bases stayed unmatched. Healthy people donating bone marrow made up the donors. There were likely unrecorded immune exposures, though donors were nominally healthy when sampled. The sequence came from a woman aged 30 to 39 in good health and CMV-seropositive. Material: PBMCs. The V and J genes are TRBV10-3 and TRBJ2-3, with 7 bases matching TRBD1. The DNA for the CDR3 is TGTGCCATCAGTGAAAGGGGGCGGTGGGACACAGATACGCAGTATTTT. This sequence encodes CAISERGRWDTDTQYF.